The clone carrying this T cell receptor (beta chain) was seen at least ten times. Its target is unknown. The CDR3 is 14 residues long. V was clipped by 3 bases and J by 0 bases, with 7 bases between them. Amplification yielded TCR beta CDR3 regions, with RNA transcripts as the source. The study used the HTBI primer set for a first-round RT-PCR of the TCR CDR3. TCRdb called the multiplex PCR reads again in MiXCR, with one record for every CDR3 protein. The data contain about half a million distinct CDR3 sequences, about 16% of them seen just once; the ten biggest clones take up around 28%. This specimen belongs to a study of T cells in Graves' hyperthyroidism and ophthalmopathy. The study, taken as a whole, reports: Most thyroid-expanded clonotypes above 0.001 were also found in blood. Ophthalmopathy, as predicted by the model, came a median approximately 5.9 months after the prediction.

Diagnosing involved the use of clinical symptoms, serum thyroxine and TRAb, thyroid ultrasound and orbital computed tomography. The chain is built from TRBV12-3 or TRBV12-4 and TRBJ2-3; perhaps TRBD2 as D (5 bases). This sequence was found in a woman in her 30s with Graves' ophthalmopathy. Material: blood. CDR3 sequence (DNA): TGTGCCAGCAGTTTCGCGGGTAGCACAGATACGCAGTATTTT. Its translation: CASSFAGSTDTQYF.